This entry features one T cell receptor (beta chain) sequence. Its antigen is undetermined. These data come from a study of graft-versus-host responses after intestinal transplantation. Study-level background: Each recipient received anti-thymocyte globulin induction, then tacrolimus and steroids for approximately three years. General study points: GvH clones appeared in recipient marrow, some first in ileum or blood.

TCRdb's copy holds only in-frame clones and misses some; the assay was immunoSEQ multiplex PCR. The sample has 25,000 to 35,000 clones; 85% to 95% are singletons. This CDR3 is 13 amino acids long. Germline V gene sequence: CDR1 GTSNPN, CDR2 SVGIG (reference sequence). Trimming pared 3 bases from V and 3 bases from J, leaving 9 bases between. This sequence joins TRBV30 and TRBJ1-5; D is uncertain. This TCR came from a human patient who received an intestinal transplant, so some T cells may come from the graft donor. The starting material was PBMCs, obtained approximately 69 days after intestinal transplant. CDR3 nucleotide sequence: TGTGCCTGGAGCCCCCTGATCAATCAGCCCCAGCATTTT. Residues: CAWSPLINQPQHF.